The 24 T cell receptor beta chains in this list originate from one sample, sequenced in a study of T cells in Graves' hyperthyroidism and ophthalmopathy. The CDR3 regions of TCR beta were amplified from RNA transcripts. Initially, a first-round RT-PCR of the TCR CDR3 employed the HTBI primer set. Each CDR3 protein is one row after TCRdb ran MiXCR on the multiplex PCR reads. The data show approximately 400,000 distinct CDR3 sequences, with around 14% seen just once and around 14% held by the top ten. Sequencing was carried out using blood. These receptor sequences come from a woman aged 18-29 years with Graves' hyperthyroidism.

The V gene is TRBV19, the J gene TRBJ2-1, with unresolved D. This CDR3 has 14 residues. Deletions cut 4 bases from V and 3 bases from J, with 10 bases between. The germline gives CDR1 LNHDA, CDR2 SQIVND (reference sequence). CDR3 sequence: CASSKLAVYNEQFF. CDR3 sequence (DNA): TGTGCCAGTAGTAAGCTGGCCGTCTACAATGAGCAGTTCTTC.

V usage is TRBV9 and J usage is TRBJ2-5; D is ambiguous. The V gene lost 4 bases and the J gene lost 3 bases, with 10 bases spanning the gap. The length of the CDR3 is 13 residues. In germline, CDR1 is SGDLS, CDR2 YYNGEE. The CDR3 here is CASSIRSEETQYF. CDR3 DNA: TGTGCCAGCAGCATCCGATCCGAAGAGACCCAGTACTTC.

This clonotype has a handful of counts. CDR3 amino acids: CASSFVTTGTGELFF. CDR3 sequence (DNA): TGTGCCAGCAGCTTCGTTACGACGGGGACCGGGGAGCTGTTTTTT. This chain links TRBV7-9 with TRBJ2-2; TRBD2 might be the D (5 bases). The V gene's germline CDR1 is SEHNR and CDR2 FQNEAQ (reference sequence). This CDR3 is 15 amino acids long. V dropped 3 bases and J dropped 5 bases, with 13 bases sitting between them.

The V call is TRBV7-2, the J call TRBJ2-1; 13 positions agree with TRBD2. The germline V gene has CDR1 SGHTA and CDR2 FQGNSA. Germline trimming cut 3 bases from V and 8 bases from J; bases unmatched to any gene: 13. The CDR3 is made up of 18 amino acids. This CDR3 is CASSLRGTSGTTFDEQFF. CDR3 DNA sequence: TGTGCCAGCAGCTTGCGGGGGACTAGCGGGACTACTTTCGATGAGCAGTTCTTC.

At least ten counts were recorded for this clonotype. The chain carries TRBV7-3 and TRBJ1-1; tentatively, D is TRBD1 (6 bases). This CDR3 spans 14 amino acids. Trimming removed 1 base at V and 2 bases at J, with 8 bases between. Germline V gene sequence: CDR1 SGHTA, CDR2 FQGTGA. The DNA of the CDR3 is TGTGCCAGCAGCTTAATCAGGGGCAACACTGAAGCTTTCTTT. Translated, it gives CASSLIRGNTEAFF.

Only a few counts were recorded for this clonotype. The chain joins TRBV7-9 to TRBJ1-3; no definite D call. The CDR3 covers 15 residues. Germline V gene lookup returns CDR1 SEHNR and CDR2 FQNEAQ (reference sequence). V was clipped by 0 bases and J by 4 bases, with 10 bases between them. The DNA for the CDR3 is TGTGCCAGCAGCTTAGCTGAGGTCGCGGGAAACACCATATATTTT. This codes for CASSLAEVAGNTIYF.

In its sample, this clonotype was seen many times. This rearrangement joins TRBV11-3 to TRBJ1-5; the match to TRBD1 covers 8 bases. Looked up from germline, CDR1 is SGHNT and CDR2 is YENEEA. CDR3 length: 16 amino acids. V was clipped by 5 bases and J by 3 bases; unmatched bases: 9. The CDR3 region has the DNA TGTGCCAGCAGCCCTAGGGCGGGACAGGACAATCAGCCCCAGCATTTT. Encoded protein: CASSPRAGQDNQPQHF.

There are many counts of this clonotype. The chain couples TRBV2 to TRBJ2-7, with D possibly matching TRBD2 (7 bases). Looked up from germline, CDR1 is SNHLY and CDR2 is FYNNEI. This CDR3 region has 14 residues. V lost 7 bases to trimming and J lost 4 bases, with 17 bases between them. The CDR3 sequence: CASTSRGGSYEQYF. DNA for the CDR3: TGTGCCAGCACATCAAGGGGGGGATCATACGAGCAGTACTTC.

The V and J genes are TRBV6-1 and TRBJ2-6; D is unclear. This CDR3 is built from 15 residues. The germline V and J ends were trimmed by 6 bases and 1 base, with 10 bases remaining between them. Germline loops: CDR1 MNHNS, CDR2 SASEGT. CDR3 coding DNA: TGTGCCAGCAGCCACCTCAGATCTGGGGCCAACGTCCTGACTTTC. Its translation: CASSHLRSGANVLTF.

This clonotype was found many times. The rearrangement uses TRBV18 and TRBJ1-3, with unresolved D. Germline V CDR1 and CDR2: KGHSH, LQKENI. The V gene lost 3 bases and the J gene lost 0 bases, with 9 bases spanning the gap. The CDR3 spans 15 residues. CDR3 sequence (DNA): TGTGCCAGCTCACCCCGGGAAGGCTCTGGAAACACCATATATTTT. It specifies CASSPREGSGNTIYF.

The chain combines TRBV5-1 with TRBJ1-2; D is ambiguous. This CDR3 is 13 amino acids long. The V gene lost 4 bases and the J gene lost 6 bases, with 13 bases spanning the gap. The V gene's germline CDR1 is SGHRS and CDR2 YFSETQ. The DNA for the CDR3 is TGCGCCAGCAGCCGCCCCGCGTGGGATGGCTACACCTTC. This encodes CASSRPAWDGYTF.

This clonotype was seen repeatedly, ten times or more. The CDR3 DNA reads TGTGCCAGCAGTCCCAACACAGGGCCTTCCTCCGGAAACACCATATATTTT. It yields the protein CASSPNTGPSSGNTIYF. The chain couples TRBV28 to TRBJ1-3, with D tentatively TRBD1 (6 bases). Trimming cost V 5 bases and J 4 bases, with 21 bases left between them. CDR1 is MDHEN and CDR2 is SYDVKM in the germline V gene. This CDR3 is built from 17 residues.

This clonotype was picked up a small number of times. This chain links TRBV3-1 with TRBJ1-5; D is ambiguous. The CDR3 spans 14 residues. Trimming pared 3 bases from V and 2 bases from J, leaving 8 bases between. Germline V lookup: CDR1 LGHDT, CDR2 YNNKEL (reference sequence). CDR3 loop: CASSQGIGNQPQHF. CDR3 DNA sequence: TGTGCCAGCAGCCAGGGTATCGGCAATCAGCCCCAGCATTTT.

This clonotype came up many times. The rearrangement links TRBV5-1 to TRBJ2-1; D is unresolved. Trimming removed 0 bases from V and 8 bases from J, with 15 bases in between. The CDR3 has 15 residues. In germline, CDR1 is SGHRS, CDR2 YFSETQ. CDR3 region: CASSLVGRLIDEQFF. The CDR3 DNA sequence: TGCGCCAGCAGCTTGGTCGGTCGGCTCATCGATGAGCAGTTCTTC.

This clonotype was seen repeatedly, ten times or more. This sequence joins TRBV5-1 and TRBJ2-2; 10 bases agree with TRBD2. V was clipped by 0 bases and J by 5 bases; unmatched bases: 7. The length of the CDR3 is 17 residues. Looked up from germline, CDR1 is SGHRS and CDR2 is YFSETQ. The chain's CDR3 is CASSLDSGRARTGELFF. The CDR3 DNA is TGCGCCAGCAGCTTGGACAGCGGGAGGGCTCGAACCGGGGAGCTGTTTTTT. The full variable domain, in which reference TRBV5-1 and TRBJ2-2 provide the parts outside the CDR3, is KAGVTQTPRYLIKTRGQQVTLSCSPISGHRSVSWYQQTPGQGLQFLFEYFSETQRNKGNFPGRFSGRQFSNSRSEMNVSTLELGDSALYLCASSLDSGRARTGELFFGEGSRLTVL.

This clonotype was found many times. The gene calls are TRBV27 and TRBJ1-2, with D possibly TRBD1 on 5 matching bases. Germline lookup yields CDR1 MNHEY and CDR2 SMNVEV (reference sequence). V dropped 4 bases and J dropped 4 bases, with 16 bases sitting between them. This CDR3 contains 15 residues. The CDR3 DNA follows: TGTGCCAGCAGTTCTCTGGGGACCGGCAGCTATGGCTACACCTTC. It specifies CASSSLGTGSYGYTF.

This clonotype was seen ten or more times. This sequence joins TRBV29-1 and TRBJ2-7; D remains ambiguous. CDR1 and CDR2 (germline): SQVTM, ANQGSEA. V was cut by 7 bases and J by 0 bases, with 19 bases left in between. The CDR3 has 15 residues. The CDR3 DNA is TGCAGCGCAATAAAGTGGACCGAAAGCTCCTACGAGCAGTACTTC. It translates to CSAIKWTESSYEQYF.

The CDR3 spells CASSLGDRGIRAFF. The CDR3 nucleotides are TGTGCCAGCAGTTTAGGGGACAGGGGGATCAGGGCTTTCTTT. The V and J genes are TRBV12-3 or TRBV12-4 and TRBJ1-1; TRBD1 matches 11 bases. This CDR3 region has 14 residues. V shed 1 base, J shed 11 bases, and the junction held 6 bases outside the gene matches.

The CDR3 DNA reads TGTGCCACCGGTCGGGGCGGACTTGAGACCCAGTACTTC. As protein: CATGRGGLETQYF. The chain is built from TRBV15 and TRBJ2-5; D tentatively fits TRBD1 or TRBD2 (5 bases each). Trimming removed 8 bases at V and 5 bases at J, with 15 bases between. Germline V CDR1 and CDR2: LNHNV, YYDKDF (reference sequence). The length of the CDR3 is 13 residues.

This chain links TRBV7-3 with TRBJ2-5; TRBD2 is a possible D gene (6 bases). Trimming removed 7 bases at V and 5 bases at J, with 20 bases between. This CDR3 region has 15 residues. CDR1 and CDR2 (germline): SGHTA, FQGTGA. This CDR3 is CASTPTGGLSETQYF. The CDR3 DNA is TGTGCCAGCACCCCCACCGGGGGATTAAGTGAGACCCAGTACTTC. Looking up the rest from reference TRBV7-3 and TRBJ2-5 gives the full variable domain: GAGVSQTPSNKVTEKGKYVELRCDPISGHTALYWYRQSLGQGPEFLIYFQGTGAADDSGLPNDRFFAVRPEGSVSTLKIQRTERGDSAVYLCASTPTGGLSETQYFGPGTRLLVL.

This clonotype was detected many times. The gene calls are TRBV6-2 or TRBV6-3 and TRBJ2-7, with D possibly called TRBD1 or TRBD2 (6 bases each). V was clipped by 5 bases and J by 4 bases, with 21 bases between them. Germline CDR1 is MNHEY and CDR2 is SVGEGT. The CDR3 sequence is 16 residues long. CDR3: CASSGQRARWMYEQYF. In nucleotides, the CDR3 is TGTGCCAGCAGTGGACAGCGGGCCAGGTGGATGTACGAGCAGTACTTC.

This clonotype was seen many times. This sequence joins TRBV29-1 and TRBJ1-1; D is ambiguous. The CDR3 is made up of 11 amino acids. V lost 2 bases and J 5 bases, leaving 6 bases between the germline ends. CDR1 is SQVTM, CDR2 ANQGSEA, per germline. The CDR3 here is CSVEWVTEAFF. The CDR3 coding sequence is TGCAGCGTTGAATGGGTAACTGAAGCTTTCTTT. The whole variable domain, filled in from reference TRBV29-1 and TRBJ1-1, reads SAVISQKPSRDICQRGTSLTIQCQVDSQVTMMFWYRQQPGQSLTLIATANQGSEATYESGFVIDKFPISRPNLTFSTLTVSNMSPEDSSIYLCSVEWVTEAFFGQGTRLTVV.

V and J are TRBV20-1 and TRBJ1-1; D is unclear. CDR1 and CDR2 (germline): DFQATT, SNEGSKA (reference sequence). The CDR3 extends over 11 amino acids. Between the trimmed V and J ends, which lost 0 bases and 10 bases, there was a span of 9 bases. The CDR3 nucleotides are TGCAGTGCTAGAGATCTGGCAGGAGCTTTCTTT. The encoded protein is CSARDLAGAFF.

The sample holds one count of this clonotype. The chain combines TRBV19 with TRBJ2-1, with D perhaps TRBD1 or TRBD2 (5 bases each). V was pared by 9 bases and J by 0 bases, with 15 bases between. The CDR3 sequence is 15 residues long. Germline V gene sequence: CDR1 LNHDA, CDR2 SQIVND (reference sequence). CDR3 in amino acids: CASQPGTSSYNEQFF. The CDR3 DNA is TGTGCCAGCCAGCCGGGGACGAGCTCCTACAATGAGCAGTTCTTC.